This paragraph covers one T cell receptor (beta chain) sequence. Its antigen is not yet known. Nothing much larger sits one base from this clone, and base qualities are not available. This record belongs to a study of cytomegalovirus exposure and HLA in healthy donors (dated by TCRdb to about 2017). Regarding the study in general: In an earlier analysis of approximately 500 of the donors, 250 to 350 Gb of sequence data and approximately 100 million unique TCR beta sequences from about 179 million T cells were reported. Along with the approximately 600-subject first cohort, a separate validation cohort of about 110 different subjects was used. Typing coverage varied by locus: 629-630 donors for A, B, C, DRB1 and DQB1; approximately 520 for DQA1; about 570 for DPA1; roughly 470 for DPB1. Rather than drawing on any new phenotypic data, the later analysis identified candidate immune exposures from TCR beta sequences and the way those sequences occurred across donors. Using immunosequencing, the study profiled T cell repertoires from around 670 subjects and related those repertoires to cytomegalovirus serostatus. To decide whether each TCR beta V gene segment behaved as functional or pseudogenic, an earlier analysis of fewer than 750 of the donors relied on high-throughput TCR beta sequencing. High-throughput TCR immunosequencing, statistical association of individual TCRs with disease status, and machine learning were combined to predict cytomegalovirus infection status. The genetic ancestry cluster associated with self-reported Caucasian donors included 80% to 90% of the 300 to 450 genotyped donors. A later analysis re-analyzed previously published TCR beta repertoires from 650 to 800 donors and added high-resolution HLA genotyping to study TCR occurrence patterns. Every repertoire in the discovery cohort had been generated on one and the same sequencing platform. A later genetic analysis took genome-wide SNP genotypes for about 55% of the roughly 700 donors and used that subset as a discovery cohort. About five DR-DQ haplotypes were handled as single units for association and clustering, since linkage in the cohort was strong. Among 398 genotyped donors of the cohort, an average of around 240,000 unique TCR beta nucleotide sequences were sequenced per donor, roughly a sixth of them non-productive. HLA typing included class I and class II loci at four-digit resolution. Donor age, sex, ethnicity and CMV serostatus were compiled together with the repertoire data. Approximately 330 gigabases of sequencing data and around 90 million unique TCR sequences made up an early release that covered 500 to 650 HLA-typed donors. The aim of the study was to test whether cataloging public T cell receptors could identify signatures of past pathogen exposure. The full study reports these points: Correlated functional status among segregating V segments might reflect linkage disequilibrium, but an unknown experimental factor could not be ruled out. In the study, some 160 TCR beta chains were listed as associated with cytomegalovirus. A later analysis found that TCR association rates varied across HLA loci, with DRB1 alleles showing the most associated TCRs and HLA-C alleles the fewest. A further reported finding was that TCR beta sequences accurately predicted the HLA-A and HLA-B alleles for most subjects in the first cohort. The sequencing pipeline was judged likely to have produced a cluster of highly shared sequence variants as a technical artifact. When HLA alleles, especially DR and DQ, strongly co-occurred, TCR associations were difficult to assign to individual alleles. The cohort was sequenced for TCR beta chains only, and without alpha or paired-chain data the features that could be detected were limited. HLA typing was unavailable for some donors at each locus, so association tests used only the typed subset. Across donors, most TCR sequences were observed very rarely, whereas some public TCRs were present in many individuals. Because counts were too low, some 17 rarely observed V segments, including chromosome 9 orphons, were excluded from the earlier analysis of 587 of the donors. Several of the top co-occurrence clusters appeared to be linked to parvovirus B19, influenza, CMV and Epstein-Barr virus, according to a later analysis. Roughly uniform sequencing depth across donors was assumed in presence/absence analyses, although this assumption may not hold. Some IMGT-functional V segments, including TRBV6-2 and TRBV6-3, could not be told apart with the 87-base-pair reads, so those segments were excluded. An association between a missense DCLRE1C variant and V-gene and J-gene trimming of TCR beta chains was found in a later genetic analysis and replicated in an independent cohort. The classifier was reported to diagnose cytomegalovirus status with high specificity and sensitivity in both the original and validation cohorts. A few of the identified cytomegalovirus-associated TCR beta chains were confirmed in vitro to be specific for cytomegalovirus antigens. In a later analysis, HLA-associated TCR beta chains were found to be more clonally expanded and to have lower generation probabilities than equally common non-associated chains. CMV serostatus was the only immune exposure information available for the cohort. In a later analysis, some 17,000 TCR beta sequences were associated with specific HLA alleles at a false discovery rate of 0.05. In a later genetic analysis, fewer N-insertions in productive TCRs were reported among donors in an Asian-associated ancestry cluster than the roughly 700-donor mean. In an earlier analysis of about 600 of the donors, most TCR beta V segments appeared in productive rearrangements about 87% or about 30% of the time, broadly matching IMGT annotations. The authors suggested that the approach could potentially be generalized to other disease states and immunological phenotypes. In a later analysis, most CMV-associated TCR beta chains were found to appear HLA-restricted, with HLA associations seemingly driven largely by CMV exposure.

Counted from cysteine to phenylalanine, this CDR3 has 13 amino acids. Just the 39-base CDR3 DNA is kept, in frame starting at base 1. For CDR1 and CDR2, the germline V gene (reference sequence) lists MNHEY and SMNVEV. The cohort was made up of approximately 670 healthy bone marrow donors. All cohort members were sampled while nominally healthy, although unrecorded immune exposures were likely present. The donor tested CMV seronegative, placing the donor among the 350 or so seronegative members of the cohort. Each donor provided a peripheral blood sample, and peripheral blood mononuclear cells were used for TCR beta sequencing. The Qiagen DNeasy Blood Extraction Kit was used to extract genomic DNA from the blood cell samples. Libraries were constructed by the immunoSEQ multiplex PCR assay. For the multiplex PCR, a mixture combining 60 forward primers for TCR Vbeta segments and 13 reverse primers for TCR Jbeta segments was used. A multiplex PCR assay on genomic DNA amplified the CDR3 region of rearranged TCR beta genes. The Illumina HiSeq System was used to sequence the amplified TCR beta libraries as 87-base-pair reads. The paper's data handling went like this. Across the 640 or so repertoires, a later analysis counted tens of millions of unique TCR beta chains, some 11 million of which were shared by at least two donors. A nearest-neighbor algorithm error-corrected the raw reads and collapsed the reads into unique sequences, merging closely related sequences to remove PCR and sequencing errors. V, D and J gene segments were assigned by aligning CDR3 sequences to IMGT reference sequences. For a sequence to be retained, a match of at least six nucleotides was required to both a V gene segment and a J gene segment. Rearrangements were classified as productive when the CDR3 lacked stop codons and remained in frame with V and J, and all other rearrangements were classified as non-productive. CDR3 was defined according to IMGT convention as the region running from the second conserved V-encoded cysteine to the conserved J-encoded phenylalanine. The earlier analysis of 550 to 650 of the donors excluded any sequence lacking an unambiguous match to a single V gene segment. In an earlier analysis of approximately 590 of the donors, a V segment was called functional when productive rearrangements were above 56.7%, and segregating when the standard deviation between donors exceeded 5%. To diagnose cytomegalovirus status from the catalog of TCR beta chain sequences, a statistical classification framework was built. A later analysis assigned V and J genes by comparing TCR nucleotide sequences with IMGT/GENE-DB human TR gene sequences. Using the TCRdist pipeline, a later analysis assigned CDR3 sequences along with most-parsimonious VDJ recombination scenarios. In a later analysis, every TCR beta chain was defined by the combination of its CDR3 amino acid sequence and its V-gene family, and reads without a unique V-gene family were dropped. As a way to deal with suspected cross-contamination and a sequencing artifact, a later analysis dropped 450 to 600 nucleotide sequences that were highly shared and had low generation probability. In a later analysis, a clonal expansion index for each public chain was calculated from normalized within-repertoire ranks of inferred template counts. In a later analysis, generation probabilities were computed using a VDJ recombination model fitted to out-of-frame rearrangements, and the results were checked against IGoR. In a later analysis, hypergeometric tests were used to score TCR-TCR, TCR-HLA and TCR-CMV co-occurrence, with a repertoire-size bias correction applied to TCR pairs. To estimate false discovery rates, a later analysis permuted the HLA or CMV assignments 20 times. A later analysis grouped co-occurring TCRs with DBSCAN, adding TCRdist sequence similarity when clustering within HLA-allele-positive subsets. Co-occurrence clustering excluded repertoires with fewer than 30,000 or more than 120,000 public chains, plus five with anomalous nucleotide sharing. TCRdb retrieved this table from immuneACCESS and kept in-frame rearrangements only. Not all clones are present; in checked studies, unresolved V genes account for under half, and no reason is known for the remainder. That table gives V, J and clone size, and the DNA gave D and trimming. In this sample the table shows approximately 140,000 clones, over 70% of which occur a single time. Around 1.8% of the sample is held by the ten biggest clonotypes.

The rearrangement joined TRBV27 to TRBJ2-5; TRBD1 is a possible D gene, resting on 6 matching bases. The J call may be in error: the DNA end matches TRBJ2-7 better. This receptor was obtained from a woman aged 40 to 50 in good health and CMV-seronegative. The sequenced material came from PBMCs. The CDR3 has the sequence CASSKLDSYEQYF. Read as DNA, the sequence is TGTGCCAGCAGTAAATTGGACAGCTACGAGCAGTACTTC.